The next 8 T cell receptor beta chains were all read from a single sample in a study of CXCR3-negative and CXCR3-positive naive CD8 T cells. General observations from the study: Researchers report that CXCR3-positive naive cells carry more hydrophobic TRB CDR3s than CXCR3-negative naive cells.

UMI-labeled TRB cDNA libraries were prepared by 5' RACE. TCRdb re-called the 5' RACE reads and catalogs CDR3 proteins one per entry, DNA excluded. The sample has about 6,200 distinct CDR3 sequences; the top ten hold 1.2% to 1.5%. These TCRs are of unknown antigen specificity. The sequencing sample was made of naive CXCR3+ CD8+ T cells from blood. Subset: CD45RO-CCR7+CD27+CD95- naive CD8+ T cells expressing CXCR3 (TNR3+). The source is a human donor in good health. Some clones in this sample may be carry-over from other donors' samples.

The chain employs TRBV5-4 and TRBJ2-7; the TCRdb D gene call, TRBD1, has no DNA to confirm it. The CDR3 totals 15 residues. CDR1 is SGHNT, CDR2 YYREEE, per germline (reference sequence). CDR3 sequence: CASSDTGTAPYEQYF.

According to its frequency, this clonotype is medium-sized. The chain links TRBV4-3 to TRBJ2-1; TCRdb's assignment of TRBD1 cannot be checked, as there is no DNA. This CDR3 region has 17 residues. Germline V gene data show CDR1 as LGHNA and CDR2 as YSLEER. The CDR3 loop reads CASSQANKGGLFEEQFF.

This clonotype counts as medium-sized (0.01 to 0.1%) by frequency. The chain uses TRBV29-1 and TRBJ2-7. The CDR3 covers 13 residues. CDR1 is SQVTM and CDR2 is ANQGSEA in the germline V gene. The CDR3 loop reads CSVLSGRSYEQYF.

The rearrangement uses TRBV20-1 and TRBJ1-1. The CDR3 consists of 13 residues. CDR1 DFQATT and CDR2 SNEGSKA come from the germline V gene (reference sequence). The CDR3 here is CSARDMFDWDGTF.

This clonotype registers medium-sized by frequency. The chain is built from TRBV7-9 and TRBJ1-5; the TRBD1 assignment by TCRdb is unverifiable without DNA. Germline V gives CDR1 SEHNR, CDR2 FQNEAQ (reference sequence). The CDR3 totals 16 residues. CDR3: CASSDGGPTGNQPQHF.

The CDR3 protein is CARSVTGGLYEQYF. The chain links TRBV19 to TRBJ2-7; TCRdb outputs TRBD1, but without DNA this stays unchecked. Germline CDR1 reads LNHDA; CDR2 reads SQIVND (reference sequence). The CDR3 loop spans 14 amino acids.

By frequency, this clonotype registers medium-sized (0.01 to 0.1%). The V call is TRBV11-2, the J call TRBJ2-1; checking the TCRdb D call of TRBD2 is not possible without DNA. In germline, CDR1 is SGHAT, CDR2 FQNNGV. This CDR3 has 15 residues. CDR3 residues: CATLNPQREYNEQFF.

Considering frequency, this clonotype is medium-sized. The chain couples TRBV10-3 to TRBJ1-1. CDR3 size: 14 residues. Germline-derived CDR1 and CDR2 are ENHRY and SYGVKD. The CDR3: CAISDYDENTEAFF.